A single sample gave rise to the 8 T cell receptor beta chains below, sequenced in a study of PD-L1 blockade in urothelial cancer. Method: immunoSEQ multiplex PCR; TCRdb's copy keeps in-frame clones and lacks some. The sample includes approximately 94,000 clones, roughly 84% of them seen just once. Described time point: pretreatment peripheral blood. The sample was PBMCs, taken around atezolizumab (anti-PD-L1) treatment. These receptors were collected from a man aged 55 to 70 with urothelial cancer.

The genes are TRBV28 and TRBJ2-2, with 7 bases identical to TRBD2. V was pared by 1 base and J by 10 bases, with 15 bases of the junction left unmatched. The CDR3 extends over 17 amino acids. Per germline, CDR1 MDHEN and CDR2 SYDVKM. The CDR3 DNA follows: TGTGCCAGCAGTTTATACAAGCGGGGCTACCGGCCTCCGGAGCTGTTTTTT. Its translation is CASSLYKRGYRPPELFF.

This clone was detected only once. This chain links TRBV5-4 with TRBJ2-7, with D unclear. Germline CDR1 SGHNT, CDR2 YYREEE (reference sequence). Trimming pared 0 bases from V and 2 bases from J, leaving 15 bases between. This CDR3 has 16 residues. CDR3 sequence (DNA): TGTGCCAGCAGCTTGGATCGACAAGTGCCCCCCTACGAGCAGTACTTC. This sequence encodes CASSLDRQVPPYEQYF.

This clone was seen only once. The chain carries TRBV7-9 and TRBJ2-7, with TRBD2 matching 8 bases. This CDR3 is built from 15 residues. CDR1 is SEHNR, CDR2 FQNEAQ, per germline (reference sequence). V trimming: 5 bases; J trimming: 5 bases; junction bases outside the gene matches: 11. The CDR3 spells CASSPGGAAGDEQYF. DNA for the CDR3: TGTGCCAGCAGCCCAGGTGGGGCAGCGGGAGACGAGCAGTACTTC.

This clone was recorded only once. The chain joins TRBV14 to TRBJ2-2; weak D call: TRBD1 (6 bases). The CDR3 covers 14 residues. The germline CDR1 and CDR2 sequences are SGHDN and FVKESK. V lost 1 base, J lost 8 bases, and 11 bases lay in between. CDR3 sequence: CASSQGTDRGELFF. DNA of the CDR3: TGTGCCAGCAGCCAAGGGACCGACAGGGGGGAGCTGTTTTTT.

The chain carries TRBV28 and TRBJ1-4; tentative D call: TRBD1 (5 bases). Trimming cost V 5 bases and J 0 bases, with 10 bases left between them. The CDR3 has 15 residues. The germline V gene encodes CDR1 MDHEN and CDR2 SYDVKM. This CDR3 reads CASSRGVATNEKLFF. The DNA for the CDR3 is TGTGCCAGCAGTCGGGGGGTTGCAACTAATGAAAAACTGTTTTTT.

This rearrangement joins TRBV7-2 to TRBJ1-4, with 7 bases matching TRBD1. This CDR3 is 19 amino acids long. V gave up 5 bases and J gave up 0 bases; unmatched junction bases: 15. Germline CDR1 SGHTA, CDR2 FQGNSA. The CDR3 DNA sequence: TGTGCCAGCAGCGCATACGGGACAGTCTCCCTTGCAACTAATGAAAAACTGTTTTTT. Protein sequence: CASSAYGTVSLATNEKLFF.

The V gene is TRBV7-9, the J gene TRBJ1-4, with D possibly being TRBD1 (5 bases). Germline assignment: CDR1 SEHNR and CDR2 FQNEAQ (reference sequence). V lost 1 base to trimming and J lost 0 bases, with 12 bases between them. This CDR3 is built from 17 residues. CDR3 protein: CASSLGWQGTTNEKLFF. The CDR3 DNA follows: TGTGCCAGCAGCTTAGGGTGGCAGGGTACAACTAATGAAAAACTGTTTTTT.

The chain combines TRBV27 with TRBJ2-7, with a possible D match to TRBD1 (8 bases). Trimming pared 2 bases from V and 5 bases from J, leaving 13 bases between. The length of the CDR3 is 14 residues. The germline V gene encodes CDR1 MNHEY and CDR2 SMNVEV (reference sequence). This chain's CDR3 is CASSLDRGGNEQYF. Written as DNA, the CDR3 is TGTGCCAGCAGTTTAGACAGGGGAGGGAACGAGCAGTACTTC.